Shown below are 27 T cell receptor beta chains from a single sample sequenced in a study of blood T cell repertoires in COVID-19. Produced via immunoSEQ multiplex PCR; TCRdb's table is partial and in-frame only. The sample shows approximately 210,000 clones, roughly four fifths of them seen only once. Sequences were obtained from PBMCs or T cells enriched from blood (not recorded which). The receptors come from a man aged 40-50 years who had recovered from COVID-19.

This chain links TRBV5-4 with TRBJ2-5; 13 positions agree with TRBD2. The CDR3 runs to 18 residues. V lost 3 bases to trimming and J lost 5 bases; unmatched junction nucleotides: 13. In germline, CDR1 is SGHNT, CDR2 YYREEE (reference sequence). The CDR3 coding sequence is TGTGCCAGCAGCTCGGACGGACTAGCGGGAGTGAGGGGTGAGACCCAGTACTTC. It encodes CASSSDGLAGVRGETQYF.

V is TRBV4-2 and J is TRBJ1-2; D perhaps matches TRBD1 (6 bases). The V and J ends lost 1 base and 7 bases respectively, with 10 bases between them. The CDR3 covers 13 residues. Germline CDR1 LGHNA, CDR2 YNFKEQ. The CDR3 DNA sequence: TGTGCCAGCAGCCAAGCCAGGGGAAGTGGCTACACCTTC. It is translated as CASSQARGSGYTF.

CDR3 DNA: TGTGCCAGCAGCTTGACAGTCTCTGGGGCCAACGTCCTGACTTTC. This gives the protein CASSLTVSGANVLTF. The chain combines TRBV7-3 with TRBJ2-6, with D perhaps TRBD1 (5 bases). Germline assignment: CDR1 SGHTA and CDR2 FQGTGA. The V end was cut by 3 bases, the J end by 0 bases, with 6 bases between. The CDR3 has 15 residues. Together with reference TRBV7-3 and TRBJ2-6, the CDR3 gives the full variable domain: GAGVSQTPSNKVTEKGKYVELRCDPISGHTALYWYRQSLGQGPEFLIYFQGTGAADDSGLPNDRFFAVRPEGSVSTLKIQRTERGDSAVYLCASSLTVSGANVLTFGAGSRLTVL.

The chain has TRBV19 and TRBJ2-1; 7 bases line up with TRBD1. Germline CDR1 and CDR2: LNHDA and SQIVND (reference sequence). J gave up 6 bases and V 3 bases, and 5 bases lay outside the gene matches. The CDR3 is 14 residues long. As DNA, the CDR3 is TGTGCCAGTAGTATTACGCCAGGGGGCAATGAGCAGTTCTTC. This sequence encodes CASSITPGGNEQFF.

The J gene is TRBJ2-1, the V gene TRBV9; 14 bases fit TRBD2. The CDR3 has 17 residues. The germline V gene encodes CDR1 SGDLS and CDR2 YYNGEE. Unmatched junction bases numbered 11, after V lost 10 bases and J lost 2 bases. The CDR3: CAGGLAGEGRAYNEQFF. The CDR3 DNA reads as TGTGCCGGGGGACTAGCGGGAGAAGGAAGAGCCTACAATGAGCAGTTCTTC. The full variable domain, with the rest looked up from reference TRBV9 and TRBJ2-1, is DSGVTQTPKHLITATGQRVTLRCSPRSGDLSVYWYQQSLDQGLQFLIQYYNGEERAKGNILERFSAQQFPDLHSELNLSSLELGDSALYFCAGGLAGEGRAYNEQFFGPGTRLTVL.

Here the CDR3 reads CASSQDRTDYEQYF. The CDR3 coding sequence is TGCGCCAGCAGCCAAGATAGGACAGATTACGAGCAGTACTTC. The genes are TRBV4-3 and TRBJ2-7, with D possibly being TRBD1 (6 bases). The V and J ends lost 0 bases and 4 bases respectively, with 10 bases between them. There are 14 residues in the CDR3. Per the germline V gene, CDR1 is LGHNA and CDR2 is YSLEER.

The chain recombines TRBV6-5 with TRBJ1-6; no clear D gene. Per the germline V gene, CDR1 is MNHEY and CDR2 is SVGAGI. The CDR3 totals 13 residues. V dropped 4 bases and J dropped 7 bases, with 8 bases sitting between them. The CDR3, as DNA: TGTGCCAGCAGTTCGGGTCTCAATTCACCCCTCCACTTT. Translated, it gives CASSSGLNSPLHF.

Here the CDR3 DNA reads TGTGCCACCAGCAGAGACGCCCAGGCGGATACGCAGTATTTT. Translation gives CATSRDAQADTQYF. The chain has TRBV15 and TRBJ2-3; D is ambiguous. The CDR3 has 14 residues. The V gene lost 0 bases and the J gene lost 6 bases, with 10 bases spanning the gap. The V gene's germline CDR1 is LNHNV and CDR2 YYDKDF (reference sequence).

The sample holds a few counts of this clone. This sequence joins TRBV11-2 and TRBJ1-1, with D perhaps matching TRBD1 (5 bases). CDR3 length: 14 residues. Trimming left V 5 bases short and J 6 bases short, with 16 bases between. CDR1 is SGHAT, CDR2 FQNNGV, per germline. The CDR3 loop is CASSAPGTSAEAFF. The CDR3 nucleotides are TGTGCCAGCAGCGCCCCAGGGACTTCCGCTGAAGCTTTCTTT.

The gene calls are TRBV6-5 and TRBJ1-1; no clear D gene. Trimming removed 2 bases from V and 3 bases from J, with 10 bases in between. The germline V gene encodes CDR1 MNHEY and CDR2 SVGAGI. The CDR3 is made up of 14 amino acids. The CDR3 nucleotides read TGTGCCAGCAGTTACGGAGGGATATACACTGAAGCTTTCTTT. This sequence encodes CASSYGGIYTEAFF.

This clone was counted a few times. The rearrangement uses TRBV19 and TRBJ1-4; D unclear. The CDR3 extends over 13 amino acids. V lost 6 bases and J 4 bases, leaving 9 bases between the germline ends. Looked up from germline, CDR1 is LNHDA and CDR2 is SQIVND (reference sequence). The CDR3 bases are TGTGCCAGTAGCTGGAGGCTTAATGAAAAACTGTTTTTT. Translation gives CASSWRLNEKLFF.

V usage is TRBV28 and J usage is TRBJ1-5, with no clear D. There are 13 residues in the CDR3. V was trimmed by 10 bases and J by 2 bases, leaving 12 bases between them. From germline, CDR1 is MDHEN and CDR2 SYDVKM. The CDR3 sequence is CAIQKLGNQPQHF. The CDR3, as DNA: TGTGCCATCCAGAAACTAGGCAATCAGCCCCAGCATTTT. The complete variable domain, with remaining parts taken from reference TRBV28 and TRBJ1-5, reads DVKVTQSSRYLVKRTGEKVFLECVQDMDHENMFWYRQDPGLGLRLIYFSYDVKMKEKGDIPEGYSVSREKKERFSLILESASTNQTSMYLCAIQKLGNQPQHFGDGTRLSIL.

The chain links TRBV7-6 to TRBJ2-4; 8 bases fit TRBD2. Per the germline V gene, CDR1 is SGHVS and CDR2 is FNYEAQ. The CDR3 loop spans 16 amino acids. With V trimmed by 0 bases and J by 8 bases, 9 bases remained unmatched. The CDR3 sequence: CASSLARAGAGDIQYF. DNA for the CDR3: TGTGCCAGCAGCTTAGCGCGGGCGGGAGCGGGGGACATTCAGTACTTC.

This clone was counted between two and nine times. The rearrangement joins TRBV6-5 to TRBJ1-2; D remains ambiguous. V gave up 6 bases and J gave up 3 bases, with 11 bases separating them. There are 13 residues in the CDR3. Germline V gives CDR1 MNHEY, CDR2 SVGAGI. CDR3 in amino acids: CASRRGTDYGYTF. CDR3 nucleotides: TGTGCCAGCAGAAGAGGAACCGACTATGGCTACACCTTC.

The V and J genes are TRBV6-5 and TRBJ1-6; maybe TRBD1 (5 bases). Germline V gene lookup returns CDR1 MNHEY and CDR2 SVGAGI. The CDR3 runs 16 residues. V was pared by 0 bases and J by 7 bases, with 13 bases between. CDR3 in DNA: TGTGCCAGCAGTTACTCGGGGGGGGTAGGGAATTCACCCCTCCACTTT. Its protein product is CASSYSGGVGNSPLHF.

The chain employs TRBV18 and TRBJ2-1; possible D gene TRBD2, 5 bases. There are 12 residues in the CDR3. The germline CDR1 and CDR2 sequences are KGHSH and LQKENI. V was cut by 1 base and J by 9 bases, with 7 bases left in between. CDR3 in DNA: TGTGCCAGCTCACCACTTGAGGGTGAGCAGTTCTTC. This encodes CASSPLEGEQFF.

V gene TRBV6-1 combines with J gene TRBJ1-5, with unresolved D. Trimming removed 1 base at V and 7 bases at J, with 8 bases between. Germline V CDR1 and CDR2: MNHNS, SASEGT. This CDR3 has 13 residues. The CDR3 DNA reads TGTGCCAGCAGTGAAGATCGGGGACAGCCCCAGCATTTT. Translation gives CASSEDRGQPQHF.

This clone appeared a few times. The genes are TRBV29-1 and TRBJ2-1; 11 bases are shared with TRBD2. Germline assignment: CDR1 SQVTM and CDR2 ANQGSEA. V dropped 7 bases and J dropped 6; count of bases not matched to a gene: 2. This CDR3 has 12 amino acids. The CDR3 coding sequence is TGCAGCGGGGGGACTAGCGGCAATGAGCAGTTCTTC. Translation: CSGGTSGNEQFF.

The chain uses TRBV7-9 and TRBJ1-2; D is unresolved. The germline V gene has CDR1 SEHNR and CDR2 FQNEAQ (reference sequence). The CDR3 has 14 residues. V dropped 6 bases and J dropped 5 bases, with 16 bases sitting between them. The CDR3 nucleotides are TGTGCCAGCAGTTTGATTCAGGTTGAGTATGGCTACACCTTC. This encodes CASSLIQVEYGYTF.

In nucleotides, the CDR3 is TGCGCCAGCAGACCATACGGAGAAGACTATGGCTACACCTTC. This gives the protein CASRPYGEDYGYTF. The V and J genes are TRBV5-1 and TRBJ1-2; D ambiguous. Per germline, CDR1 SGHRS and CDR2 YFSETQ. This CDR3 has 14 residues. Trimming removed 5 bases at V and 3 bases at J, with 14 bases between.

The chain combines TRBV20-1 with TRBJ1-1, with 8 bases identical to TRBD1. This CDR3 region has 20 residues. The germline gives CDR1 DFQATT, CDR2 SNEGSKA (reference sequence). After removal of 3 bases from V and 3 bases from J, the junction contained 24 bases not matched to a gene. Written as DNA, the CDR3 is TGCAGTGCTAGTCCTATTCGACAGGGGTCTGCATCATTGGGGGACACTGAAGCTTTCTTT. It codes for CSASPIRQGSASLGDTEAFF.

This sequence joins TRBV28 and TRBJ2-1, with 14 positions matching TRBD2. This CDR3 region has 15 residues. CDR1 is MDHEN and CDR2 is SYDVKM in the germline V gene. Trimming cost V 2 bases and J 6 bases; bases outside gene matches: 0. CDR3 in amino acids: CASSLGTSGSNEQFF. DNA of the CDR3: TGTGCCAGCAGTTTAGGGACTAGCGGGAGCAATGAGCAGTTCTTC. The entire variable domain, with the rest obtained from reference TRBV28 and TRBJ2-1, is as follows: DVKVTQSSRYLVKRTGEKVFLECVQDMDHENMFWYRQDPGLGLRLIYFSYDVKMKEKGDIPEGYSVSREKKERFSLILESASTNQTSMYLCASSLGTSGSNEQFFGPGTRLTVL.

The V and J genes are TRBV10-3 and TRBJ2-1; 7 bases map to TRBD2. Germline CDR1 reads ENHRY; CDR2 reads SYGVKD. V lost 6 bases and J lost 5; bases outside the gene matches: 10. This CDR3 contains 15 residues. The CDR3 DNA reads TGTGCCATCAGCGACAGTTGGAGCGGGGACAATGAGCAGTTCTTC. It yields the protein CAISDSWSGDNEQFF.

The chain recombines TRBV5-1 with TRBJ2-7; D is perhaps TRBD1 (5 bases). The CDR3 contains 12 residues. The V end was cut by 4 bases, the J end by 5 bases, with 10 bases between. Germline assignment: CDR1 SGHRS and CDR2 YFSETQ. CDR3 nucleotides: TGCGCCAGCAGCCCCCAGGGAAACGAGCAGTACTTC. This encodes CASSPQGNEQYF. The whole variable domain, remainder taken from reference TRBV5-1 and TRBJ2-7, is KAGVTQTPRYLIKTRGQQVTLSCSPISGHRSVSWYQQTPGQGLQFLFEYFSETQRNKGNFPGRFSGRQFSNSRSEMNVSTLELGDSALYLCASSPQGNEQYFGPGTRLTVT.

The V call is TRBV5-4, the J call TRBJ2-1, with 11 bases identical to TRBD2. The CDR3 has 17 amino acids. V shed 0 bases and J 9 bases; nucleotides not matched to a gene: 11. Germline-derived CDR1 and CDR2 are SGHNT and YYREEE (reference sequence). CDR3 coding DNA: TGTGCCAGCAGCTTGGTGGTGGTAGCGGGAGGGCCTATTGAGCAGTTCTTC. This sequence encodes CASSLVVVAGGPIEQFF.

V is TRBV7-3 and J is TRBJ1-2; possibly TRBD1 for D (6 bases). V gave up 4 bases and J gave up 4 bases, with 19 bases separating them. The CDR3 has 16 residues. CDR1 and CDR2 from the germline V gene are SGHTA and FQGTGA. The CDR3 region is CASSSKGGGAGYGYTF. The DNA of the CDR3 is TGTGCCAGCAGCTCAAAAGGTGGGGGGGCTGGCTATGGCTACACCTTC.

V is TRBV14 and J is TRBJ1-3; D call uncertain. The CDR3 contains 16 residues. Trimming stripped 1 base from V and 2 bases from J, with 12 bases between. The germline V gene encodes CDR1 SGHDN and CDR2 FVKESK. CDR3 sequence (DNA): TGTGCCAGCAGCCAAGTGGGCCAGCTGACTGGAAACACCATATATTTT. Translated: CASSQVGQLTGNTIYF. Full variable domain (missing parts from reference TRBV14 and TRBJ1-3): EAGVTQFPSHSVIEKGQTVTLRCDPISGHDNLYWYRRVMGKEIKFLLHFVKESKQDESGMPNNRFLAERTGGTYSTLKVQPAELEDSGVYFCASSQVGQLTGNTIYFGEGSWLTVV.